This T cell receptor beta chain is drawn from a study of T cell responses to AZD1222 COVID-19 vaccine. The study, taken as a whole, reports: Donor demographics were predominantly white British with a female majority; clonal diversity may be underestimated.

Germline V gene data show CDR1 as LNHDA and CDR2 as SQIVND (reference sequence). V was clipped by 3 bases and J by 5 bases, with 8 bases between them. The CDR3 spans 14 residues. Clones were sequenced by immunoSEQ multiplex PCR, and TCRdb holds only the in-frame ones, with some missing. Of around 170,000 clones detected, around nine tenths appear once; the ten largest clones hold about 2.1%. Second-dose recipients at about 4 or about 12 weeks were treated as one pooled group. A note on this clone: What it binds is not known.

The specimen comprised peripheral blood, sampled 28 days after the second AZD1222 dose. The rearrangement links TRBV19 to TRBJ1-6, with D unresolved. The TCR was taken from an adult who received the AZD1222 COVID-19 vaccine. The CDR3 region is CASSMATDNSPLHF. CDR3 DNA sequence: TGTGCCAGTAGTATGGCTACAGATAATTCACCCCTCCACTTT.